Listed below are T cell receptor beta chains from one sample, sequenced in a study of shared clonotypes between healthy human individuals. The method was immunoSEQ multiplex PCR; TCRdb's version includes in-frame clones alone and lacks a portion of them. The sample carries 90,000 to 120,000 clones, around 71% recorded once. Sequencing was done on a sample of memory CD8+ T cells sorted from blood. These receptors all come from a woman aged 25 to 39 in good health. Both conserved end residues are part of each CDR3. Each record gives: J gene, D gene, CDR3 length, clone size, V gene, CDR3 DNA, CDR3 protein. D genes are given only for firm matches. Where a row states a size, it is once, few, many or the class of an expanded clone; other rows omit it.

TRBJ2-4	NA	15	NA	TRBV4-1	TGCGCCAGCAGCCACGGGGGTTTTGCCAAAAACATTCAGTACTTC	CASSHGGFAKNIQYF
TRBJ2-5	TRBD2	12	once	TRBV2	TGTGCCAGCGCTAGCGGGAGAGAGACCCAGTACTTC	CASASGRETQYF
TRBJ2-3	TRBD2	14	NA	TRBV13	TGTGCCAGCAGCCGGGGGGACCGAACAGATACGCAGTATTTT	CASSRGDRTDTQYF
TRBJ2-5	TRBD1	14	NA	TRBV18	TGTGCCAGCTCACCGTGGGACAGCCAAGAGACCCAGTACTTC	CASSPWDSQETQYF
TRBJ1-3	NA	16	NA	TRBV4-1	TGCGCCAGCAGCCGGAGGTTGGTGTTCTCTGGAAACACCATATATTTT	CASSRRLVFSGNTIYF
TRBJ1-1	TRBD1	14	NA	TRBV30	TGTGCCTGGAGTGAGACAGGGGGCCACACTGAAGCTTTCTTT	CAWSETGGHTEAFF
TRBJ2-2	NA	13	NA	TRBV6-6	TGTGCCAGCAGTTACGGGAGGTCATGGGAGCTGTTTTTT	CASSYGRSWELFF
TRBJ2-7	NA	15	once	TRBV27	TGTGCCAGCAATTTAGGGCCTCCGGCGGCCTACGAGCAGTACTTC	CASNLGPPAAYEQYF
TRBJ2-7	TRBD1	16	NA	TRBV6-1	TGTGCCAGCAGTGGCCGATTCACAGGGGTTTGGGCGGAGCAGTACTTC	CASSGRFTGVWAEQYF
TRBJ2-7	TRBD2	16	NA	TRBV6-6	TGTGCCAGCAGTCCCGGGACTAGCGGGAGACTGTACGAGCAGTACTTC	CASSPGTSGRLYEQYF
TRBJ1-2	NA	14	NA	TRBV28	TGTGCCAGCAGTCCATCCCGGGGGCAGGATTACTACACCTTC	CASSPSRGQDYYTF
TRBJ2-1	TRBD2	17	many	TRBV11-2	TGTGCCAGCAGCTTAGCCCTAGGACTAGCGGCCTACAATGAGCAGTTCTTC	CASSLALGLAAYNEQFF
TRBJ2-3	TRBD2	15	few	TRBV7-9	TGTGCCAGCAGCTTAGCGGGAGGGCCGGTAGATACGCAGTATTTT	CASSLAGGPVDTQYF
TRBJ1-2	TRBD1	16	NA	TRBV28	TGTGCCAGCAGTTTACACCTAGGGACAGGGGATTTCGGCTACACCTTC	CASSLHLGTGDFGYTF
TRBJ2-3	NA	16	NA	TRBV27	TGTGCCAGCAGTTTATCCCCGGGAGCTGGCACAGATACGCAGTATTTT	CASSLSPGAGTDTQYF
TRBJ2-7	NA	14	NA	TRBV7-9	TGTGCCAGCAGCTTACGCGACTTCACCTACGAGCAGTACTTC	CASSLRDFTYEQYF
TRBJ2-1	NA	15	NA	TRBV25-1	TGTGCCAGCAGTGGGGGGGGCGGCAACTCCAATGAGCAGTTCTTC	CASSGGGGNSNEQFF
TRBJ1-5	TRBD1	20	once	TRBV16	TGTGCCAGCAGCCAATCTAGTCCAGATCTCCCAGGGGGTAGCAATCAGCCCCAGCATTTT	CASSQSSPDLPGGSNQPQHF
TRBJ2-4	NA	13	few	TRBV7-2	TGTGCCAGCAGCTCCTACTTGGAAAACATTCAGTACTTC	CASSSYLENIQYF
TRBJ2-3	TRBD2	17	once	TRBV28	TGTGCCAGCAGATCTTACAGGGCGGGAGGGCGCACAGATACGCAGTATTTT	CASRSYRAGGRTDTQYF
TRBJ1-2	TRBD1	14	few	TRBV19	TGTGCCAGTAGTATTTACCACAGGGGTAAGGGCTACACCTTC	CASSIYHRGKGYTF
TRBJ1-2	NA	16	NA	TRBV7-8	TGTGCCAGCAGCTTAGGTCGCTGGGACCGAAACTATGGCTACACCTTC	CASSLGRWDRNYGYTF
TRBJ2-7	TRBD1	15	NA	TRBV7-9	TGTGCCAGCAGTCACGGACAGGGGTATTCGTACGAGCAGTACTTC	CASSHGQGYSYEQYF
TRBJ2-7	NA	13	NA	TRBV7-8	TGTGCCAGCAGCGTTGGATACTCCTACGAGCAGTACTTC	CASSVGYSYEQYF
TRBJ1-5	TRBD1	14	NA	TRBV6-1	TGTGCCAGCAGTGACGGGACAGAAAATCAGCCCCAGCATTTT	CASSDGTENQPQHF
TRBJ2-7	TRBD1	14	NA	TRBV27	TGTGCCAGCAGTTCGACAGGGAATGGCTACGAGCAGTACTTC	CASSSTGNGYEQYF
TRBJ2-5	TRBD1	14	few	TRBV2	TGTGCCAGCAGCTGGAGGGGACAGGAGGTCACCCAGTACTTC	CASSWRGQEVTQYF
TRBJ2-2	NA	15	once	TRBV9	TGTGCCAGCAGCGTAGTAACAGGGTCCACCGGGGAGCTGTTTTTT	CASSVVTGSTGELFF
TRBJ1-1	TRBD1	14	NA	TRBV7-2	TGTGCCAGCAGCCTCTCTGGACAGGGCGCTGAAGCTTTCTTT	CASSLSGQGAEAFF
TRBJ1-2	NA	14	NA	TRBV6-5	TGTGCCAGCAGTACCTCGGGACACGTCTATGGCTACACCTTC	CASSTSGHVYGYTF
TRBJ1-2	NA	14	medium-sized	TRBV11-2	TGTGCCAGCACCCCCGCGGGCAGAAACTATGGCTACACCTTC	CASTPAGRNYGYTF
TRBJ2-7	TRBD2	14	NA	TRBV4-2	TGTGCCAGCAGCCCGGCGGGAGCTCCGTACGAGCAGTACTTC	CASSPAGAPYEQYF
TRBJ1-1	NA	12	many	TRBV16	TGTGCCAGCAGCCAATTTAACACTGAAGCTTTCTTT	CASSQFNTEAFF
TRBJ2-2	NA	14	NA	TRBV6-5	TGTGCCAGCAGTTACTCGATAAACACCGGGGAGCTGTTTTTT	CASSYSINTGELFF
TRBJ2-5	TRBD2	17	NA	TRBV4-2	TGTGCCAGCAGCCAACGAACCCTAGCGGGAGGGGGGGAGACCCAGTACTTC	CASSQRTLAGGGETQYF
TRBJ1-1	TRBD1	19	NA	TRBV19	TGTGCCAGTAGTATAAATGCGGTGCCTGTGGGACAGGGGAACACTGAAGCTTTCTTT	CASSINAVPVGQGNTEAFF
TRBJ2-7	NA	11	NA	TRBV25-1	TGTGCCAGCAGTGATGCCTACGAGCAGTACTTC	CASSDAYEQYF
TRBJ1-1	NA	13	few	TRBV19	TGTGCCAGTAGTATAGGGGAGGGGACTGAAGCTTTCTTT	CASSIGEGTEAFF
TRBJ1-4	TRBD1	15	NA	TRBV28	TGTGCCAGCACCCTAACTAGACAGGGCGGTGAAAAACTGTTTTTT	CASTLTRQGGEKLFF
TRBJ2-2	NA	14	NA	TRBV10-2	TGCGCCAGCAGTGGACTAGAGAACACCGGGGAGCTGTTTTTT	CASSGLENTGELFF
TRBJ1-1	NA	15	NA	TRBV9	TGTGCCAGCAGCCCGCAGAGGTTCATGAACACTGAAGCTTTCTTT	CASSPQRFMNTEAFF
TRBJ2-5	TRBD1	14	NA	TRBV28	TGTGCCAGCATGGACAGGGGTCACCAAGAGACCCAGTACTTC	CASMDRGHQETQYF
TRBJ2-3	NA	17	NA	TRBV7-9	TGTGCCAGCAGCCAGAGCCGGACAGCCCTGGGGGCAGATACGCAGTATTTT	CASSQSRTALGADTQYF
TRBJ2-3	TRBD2	17	NA	TRBV7-8	TGTGCCAGCAGCCTTAGTGTGTCTAGCGGTACCACAGATACGCAGTATTTT	CASSLSVSSGTTDTQYF
TRBJ2-7	NA	15	NA	TRBV6-1	TGTGCCAGCAGTGAAGCGGCGGACAGCCCCTACGAGCAGTACTTC	CASSEAADSPYEQYF